This passage covers 17 T cell receptor beta chains from one sample sequenced in a study of T-cell memory formation after mild COVID-19. One entry per CDR3 protein results from TCRdb running MiXCR on the 5' RACE reads. This table holds around 47,000 distinct CDR3 sequences, roughly 9.8% found once. Sequencing used PBMCs or a T cell subset sorted from them (not recorded which). The receptors stem from an adult woman who had mild COVID-19 (a few samples of this study predate the infection). Cell type and time point are not known.

This chain connects TRBV6-2 or TRBV6-3 to TRBJ2-7; D is possibly TRBD1 (5 bases). The CDR3 totals 14 residues. Trimming removed 3 bases from V and 2 bases from J, with 11 bases in between. CDR1 and CDR2 (germline): MNHEY, SVGEGT. CDR3 sequence reads: CASSYSRRAYEQYF. The CDR3 coding sequence is TGTGCCAGCAGTTATTCTCGCAGGGCCTACGAGCAGTACTTC.

The CDR3 loop is CASSWGTAARTDTQYF. Here the CDR3 DNA reads TGCGCCAGCAGCTGGGGGACGGCAGCGCGCACAGATACGCAGTATTTT. The rearrangement uses TRBV5-1 and TRBJ2-3; D may correspond to TRBD1 or TRBD2 (5 bases each). Germline CDR1 and CDR2: SGHRS and YFSETQ. The V end lost 3 bases, the J end lost 1 base, and 15 bases lay between the germline ends. The CDR3 loop spans 16 amino acids.

The rearrangement links TRBV7-7 to TRBJ2-2, with D maybe TRBD1 (5 bases). Between the trimmed V and J ends, which lost 1 base and 5 bases, there was a span of 14 bases. Looked up from germline, CDR1 is SSHAT and CDR2 is FNYEAQ (reference sequence). The CDR3 length is 16 residues. The CDR3 nucleotides are TGTGCCAGCAGCTTAGTGGCAGGGTCTCTAACCGGGGAGCTGTTTTTT. Translation: CASSLVAGSLTGELFF.

At least ten counts were recorded for this clonotype. The CDR3 nucleotides are TGTGCCAGCAGCCCCTACGGCGGGGGACGGGATACGCAGTATTTT. Translating gives CASSPYGGGRDTQYF. The chain combines TRBV3-1 with TRBJ2-3; 7 bases map to TRBD2. With 4 bases clipped from V and 6 bases from J, the junction kept 10 bases outside the gene matches. Per the germline V gene, CDR1 is LGHDT and CDR2 is YNNKEL (reference sequence). This CDR3 is 15 amino acids long.

In this sample, this clonotype turned up many times. V usage is TRBV29-1 and J usage is TRBJ2-1; 12 nucleotides agree with TRBD2. Germline CDR1 SQVTM, CDR2 ANQGSEA. The CDR3 is 16 residues long. J lost 0 bases, V lost 6 bases, and 6 bases had no gene match. CDR3 nucleotides: TGCAGCGTCCGGACTAGCGGGATCGACTCCTACAATGAGCAGTTCTTC. Its translation: CSVRTSGIDSYNEQFF.

The table lists this clonotype with a few counts. The gene calls are TRBV6-1 and TRBJ2-3, with 10 bases matching TRBD1. V shed 8 bases, J shed 9 bases, and the junction held 11 bases outside the gene matches. The CDR3 sequence is 14 residues long. Germline CDR1 is MNHNS and CDR2 is SASEGT. CDR3 DNA: TGTGCCAGCGTAAGGGACAGGGGCCCTGAGACGCAGTATTTT. Amino acids: CASVRDRGPETQYF.

The rearrangement joins TRBV30 to TRBJ2-5, with 7 bases matching TRBD2. V gave up 3 bases and J gave up 5 bases; unmatched junction bases: 3. The germline V gene encodes CDR1 GTSNPN and CDR2 SVGIG (reference sequence). The CDR3 is made up of 12 amino acids. The DNA of the CDR3 is TGTGCCTGGAGGTGGGGGGGGGAGACCCAGTACTTC. This sequence encodes CAWRWGGETQYF.

The chain links TRBV5-1 to TRBJ1-4; possibly TRBD1 for D (5 bases). V was trimmed by 4 bases and J by 0 bases, leaving 13 bases between them. CDR1 is SGHRS, CDR2 YFSETQ, per germline. CDR3 length: 16 amino acids. CDR3 residues: CASSPGPFSTNEKLFF. CDR3 nucleotides: TGCGCCAGCAGCCCGGGACCCTTTTCAACTAATGAAAAACTGTTTTTT.

The chain joins TRBV5-1 to TRBJ1-3; D gene uncertain. CDR1 is SGHRS, CDR2 YFSETQ, per germline. The CDR3 has 17 amino acids. Deletions cut 1 base from V and 0 bases from J, with 14 bases between. CDR3 sequence reads: CASSLRADGDSGNTIYF. The CDR3 DNA sequence: TGCGCCAGCAGCTTGAGGGCGGACGGAGACTCTGGAAACACCATATATTTT.

This clonotype was recorded at least ten times. The chain joins TRBV7-3 to TRBJ2-1; 7 bases are a match to TRBD1. Per germline, CDR1 SGHTA and CDR2 FQGTGA. CDR3 length: 18 amino acids. J gave up 5 bases and V 4 bases, and 17 bases lay outside the gene matches. The CDR3 is CASSSLLSDRKFNNEQFF. CDR3 nucleotides: TGTGCCAGCAGCTCCCTCTTATCGGACAGGAAATTTAACAATGAGCAGTTCTTC.

The table lists this clonotype with many counts. This rearrangement joins TRBV3-1 to TRBJ2-3, with a tentative D call TRBD2 (6 bases). The CDR3 covers 12 residues. With 0 bases removed from V and 14 bases from J, the gap between germline ends came to 12 bases. The germline V gene encodes CDR1 LGHDT and CDR2 YNNKEL (reference sequence). The CDR3 DNA sequence: TGTGCCAGCAGCCAAGACGGGCGGGGTCTGTATTTT. It codes for CASSQDGRGLYF.

There are a few counts of this clonotype. The chain combines TRBV20-1 with TRBJ1-2, with TRBD1 identical over 7 bases. Looked up from germline, CDR1 is DFQATT and CDR2 is SNEGSKA (reference sequence). The CDR3 totals 15 residues. Trimming removed 5 bases from V and 5 bases from J; junction bases left unmatched: 14. CDR3: CSAVYPAGTAYGYTF. The DNA of the CDR3 is TGCAGTGCTGTCTACCCAGCCGGGACAGCATATGGCTACACCTTC.

The table lists this clonotype with a few counts. J is TRBJ1-2 and V is TRBV19; D ambiguous. Germline-derived CDR1 and CDR2 are LNHDA and SQIVND (reference sequence). V lost 2 bases and J 7 bases, leaving 14 bases between the germline ends. The length of the CDR3 is 14 residues. CDR3 amino acids: CASSIPSSGRGYTF. CDR3 bases: TGTGCCAGTAGTATACCCTCCTCCGGTCGTGGCTACACCTTC.

This clonotype was picked up a small number of times. The chain carries TRBV10-3 and TRBJ2-7; 13 positions match TRBD2. Germline values: CDR1 ENHRY, CDR2 SYGVKD. V lost 3 bases and J lost 3; bases outside the gene matches: 11. This CDR3 has 18 amino acids. This CDR3 reads CAISEPTSGGVKGYEQYF. The CDR3 DNA is TGTGCCATCAGTGAACCCACTAGCGGGGGGGTAAAAGGCTACGAGCAGTACTTC.

The chain joins TRBV20-1 to TRBJ2-7, with D uncertain. Looked up from germline, CDR1 is DFQATT and CDR2 is SNEGSKA (reference sequence). Trimming took 3 bases from V and 2 from J, leaving 11 bases between them. There are 13 residues in the CDR3. The CDR3 bases are TGCAGTGCTAGTGAAACGAACGCCTACGAGCAGTACTTC. This translates into CSASETNAYEQYF.

This clonotype was observed many times. The rearrangement joins TRBV12-3 or TRBV12-4 to TRBJ2-1; 12 bases align to TRBD2. CDR3 length equals 16 residues. The V and J ends lost 5 bases and 6 bases, in that order; junction bases with no gene match: 8. CDR3 region: CASSPPTSGSSNEQFF. The CDR3 DNA reads as TGTGCCAGCAGTCCTCCGACTAGCGGGAGCTCCAATGAGCAGTTCTTC.

The rearrangement uses TRBV4-1 and TRBJ1-5, with a possible D match to TRBD1 (5 bases). The V end lost 4 bases, the J end lost 4 bases, and 11 bases lay between the germline ends. Per germline, CDR1 MGHRA and CDR2 YSYEKL. CDR3 length equals 14 residues. This chain's CDR3 is CASSPREGNQPQHF. The CDR3 bases are TGCGCCAGCAGCCCCAGGGAAGGAAATCAGCCCCAGCATTTT.